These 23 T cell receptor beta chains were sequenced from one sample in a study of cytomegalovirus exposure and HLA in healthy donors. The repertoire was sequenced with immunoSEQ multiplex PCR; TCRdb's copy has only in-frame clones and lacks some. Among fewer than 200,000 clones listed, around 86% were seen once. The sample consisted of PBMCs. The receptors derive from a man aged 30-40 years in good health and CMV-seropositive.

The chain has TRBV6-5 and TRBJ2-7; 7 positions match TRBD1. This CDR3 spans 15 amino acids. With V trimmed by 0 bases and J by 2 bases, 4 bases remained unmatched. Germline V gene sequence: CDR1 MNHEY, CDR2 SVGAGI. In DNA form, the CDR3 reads TGTGCCAGCAGTTACTCAGGGGGCCCAGCCTACGAGCAGTACTTC. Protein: CASSYSGGPAYEQYF.

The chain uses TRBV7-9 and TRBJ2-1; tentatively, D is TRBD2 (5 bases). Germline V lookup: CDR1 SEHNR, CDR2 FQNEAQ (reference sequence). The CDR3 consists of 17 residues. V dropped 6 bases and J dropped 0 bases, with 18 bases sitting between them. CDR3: CASRTFTVGSSYNEQFF. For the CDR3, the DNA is TGTGCCAGCAGGACCTTCACGGTGGGGAGCTCCTACAATGAGCAGTTCTTC.

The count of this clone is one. As DNA, the CDR3 is TGTGCCAGCTCAGGAATTGGGGCCGAGCAGTACTTC. This translates into CASSGIGAEQYF. The V and J genes are TRBV27 and TRBJ2-7; a possible D gene is TRBD1 (5 bases). CDR3 length: 12 residues. Trimming took off 8 bases at V and 6 bases at J, with 14 bases between the two ends. CDR1 and CDR2 (germline): MNHEY, SMNVEV (reference sequence).

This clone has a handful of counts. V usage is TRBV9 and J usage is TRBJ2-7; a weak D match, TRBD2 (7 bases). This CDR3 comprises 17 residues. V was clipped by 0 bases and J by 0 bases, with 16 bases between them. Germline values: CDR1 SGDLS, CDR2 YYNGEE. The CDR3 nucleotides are TGTGCCAGCAGCGTAGAAGGGGGGGGCCCACTCTCCTACGAGCAGTACTTC. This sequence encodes CASSVEGGGPLSYEQYF.

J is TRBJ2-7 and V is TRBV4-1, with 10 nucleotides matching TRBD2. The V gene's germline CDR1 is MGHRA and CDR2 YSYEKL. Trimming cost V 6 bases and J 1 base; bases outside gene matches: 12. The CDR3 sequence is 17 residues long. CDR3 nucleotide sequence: TGCGCCAGCAGTATCCTAGCGGGGGTCCAAGATTCCTACGAGCAGTACTTC. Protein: CASSILAGVQDSYEQYF.

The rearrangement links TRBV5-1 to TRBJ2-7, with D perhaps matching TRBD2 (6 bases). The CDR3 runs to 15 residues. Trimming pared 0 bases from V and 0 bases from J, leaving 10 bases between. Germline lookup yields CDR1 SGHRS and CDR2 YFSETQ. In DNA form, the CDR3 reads TGCGCCAGCAGCTTGGACGGGGGTACCTCCTACGAGCAGTACTTC. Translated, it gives CASSLDGGTSYEQYF. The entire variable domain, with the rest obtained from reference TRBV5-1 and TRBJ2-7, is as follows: KAGVTQTPRYLIKTRGQQVTLSCSPISGHRSVSWYQQTPGQGLQFLFEYFSETQRNKGNFPGRFSGRQFSNSRSEMNVSTLELGDSALYLCASSLDGGTSYEQYFGPGTRLTVT.

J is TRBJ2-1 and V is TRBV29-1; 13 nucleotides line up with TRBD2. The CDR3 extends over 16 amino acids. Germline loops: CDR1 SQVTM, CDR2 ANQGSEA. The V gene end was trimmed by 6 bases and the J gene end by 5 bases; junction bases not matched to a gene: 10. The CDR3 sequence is CSVQPSGLAGDNEQFF. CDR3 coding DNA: TGCAGCGTCCAACCTTCCGGACTAGCGGGAGACAATGAGCAGTTCTTC.

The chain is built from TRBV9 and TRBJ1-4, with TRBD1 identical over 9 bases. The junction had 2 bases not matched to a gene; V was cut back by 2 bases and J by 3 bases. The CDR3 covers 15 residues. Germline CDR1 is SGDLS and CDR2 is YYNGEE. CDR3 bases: TGTGCCAGCAGCGTCACAGGGGGCCCTAATGAAAAACTGTTTTTT. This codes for CASSVTGGPNEKLFF.

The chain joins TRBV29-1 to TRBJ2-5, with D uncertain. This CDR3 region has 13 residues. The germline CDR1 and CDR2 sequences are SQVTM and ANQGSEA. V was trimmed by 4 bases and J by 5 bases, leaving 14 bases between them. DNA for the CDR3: TGCAGCGTTGCCCCCTTTGTGGGGGAGACCCAGTACTTC. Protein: CSVAPFVGETQYF. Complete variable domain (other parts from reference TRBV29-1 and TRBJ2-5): SAVISQKPSRDICQRGTSLTIQCQVDSQVTMMFWYRQQPGQSLTLIATANQGSEATYESGFVIDKFPISRPNLTFSTLTVSNMSPEDSSIYLCSVAPFVGETQYFGPGTRLLVL.

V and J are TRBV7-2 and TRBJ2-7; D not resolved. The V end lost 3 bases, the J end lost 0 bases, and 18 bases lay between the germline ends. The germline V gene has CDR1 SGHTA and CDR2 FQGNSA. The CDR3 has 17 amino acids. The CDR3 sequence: CASSFLGGGVPSYEQYF. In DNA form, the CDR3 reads TGTGCCAGCAGCTTCCTTGGTGGCGGAGTACCCTCCTACGAGCAGTACTTC.

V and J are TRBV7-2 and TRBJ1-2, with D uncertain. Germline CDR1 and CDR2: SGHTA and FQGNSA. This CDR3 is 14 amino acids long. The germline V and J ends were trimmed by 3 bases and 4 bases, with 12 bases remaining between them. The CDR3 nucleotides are TGTGCCAGCAGCTTCGCGGCGAAGAGCTATGGCTACACCTTC. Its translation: CASSFAAKSYGYTF.

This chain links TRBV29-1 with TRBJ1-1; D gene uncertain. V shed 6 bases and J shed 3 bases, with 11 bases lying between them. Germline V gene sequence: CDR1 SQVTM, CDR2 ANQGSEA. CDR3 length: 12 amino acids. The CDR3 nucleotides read TGCAGCGTGGTGAGTGCGGACACTGAAGCTTTCTTT. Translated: CSVVSADTEAFF.

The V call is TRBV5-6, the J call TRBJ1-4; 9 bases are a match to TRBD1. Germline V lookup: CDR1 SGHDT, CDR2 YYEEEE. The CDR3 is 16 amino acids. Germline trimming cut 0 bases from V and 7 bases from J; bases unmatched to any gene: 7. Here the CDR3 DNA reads TGTGCCAGCAGCTTGGCCCCGGGACAGGGACTTGAAAAACTGTTTTTT. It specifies CASSLAPGQGLEKLFF.

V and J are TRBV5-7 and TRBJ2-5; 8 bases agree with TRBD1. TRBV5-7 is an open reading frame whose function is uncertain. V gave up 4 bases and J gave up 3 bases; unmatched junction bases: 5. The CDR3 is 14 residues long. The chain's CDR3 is CASSLTDREETQYF. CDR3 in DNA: TGTGCCAGCAGCCTGACGGACAGGGAAGAGACCCAGTACTTC.

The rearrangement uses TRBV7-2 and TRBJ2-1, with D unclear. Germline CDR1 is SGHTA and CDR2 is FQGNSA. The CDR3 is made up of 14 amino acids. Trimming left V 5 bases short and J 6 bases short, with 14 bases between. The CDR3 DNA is TGTGCCAGCAGCGTACTATACCGAGGCAATGAGCAGTTCTTC. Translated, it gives CASSVLYRGNEQFF.

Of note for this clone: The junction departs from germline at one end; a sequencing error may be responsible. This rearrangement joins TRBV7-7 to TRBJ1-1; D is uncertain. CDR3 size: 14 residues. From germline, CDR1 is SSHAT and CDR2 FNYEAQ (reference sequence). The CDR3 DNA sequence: TGTGCTAGCAGCCCCGTAGCTCTGAACACTGAAGCTTTCTTT. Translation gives CASSPVALNTEAFF. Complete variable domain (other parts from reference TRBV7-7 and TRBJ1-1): GAGVSQSPRYKVTKRGQDVTLRCDPISSHATLYWYQQALGQGPEFLTYFNYEAQPDKSGLPSDRFSAERPEGSISTLTIQRTEQRDSAMYRCASSPVALNTEAFFGQGTRLTVV.

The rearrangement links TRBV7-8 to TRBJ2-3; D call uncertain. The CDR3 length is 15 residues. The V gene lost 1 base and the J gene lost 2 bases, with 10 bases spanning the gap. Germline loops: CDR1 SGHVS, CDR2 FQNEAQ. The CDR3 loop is CASSLGVGITDTQYF. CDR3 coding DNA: TGTGCCAGCAGCTTAGGGGTAGGGATCACAGATACGCAGTATTTT.

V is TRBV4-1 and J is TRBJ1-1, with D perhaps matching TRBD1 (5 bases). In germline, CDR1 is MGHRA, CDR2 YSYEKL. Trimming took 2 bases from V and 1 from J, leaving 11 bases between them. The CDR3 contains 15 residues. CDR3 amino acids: CASSQYQGSNTEAFF. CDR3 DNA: TGCGCCAGCAGCCAATACCAGGGATCGAACACTGAAGCTTTCTTT.

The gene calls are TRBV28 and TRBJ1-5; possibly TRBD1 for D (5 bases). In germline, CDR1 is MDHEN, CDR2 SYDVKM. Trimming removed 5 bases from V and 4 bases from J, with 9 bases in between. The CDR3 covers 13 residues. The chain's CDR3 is CASSVWGNQPQHF. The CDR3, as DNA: TGTGCCAGCAGTGTGTGGGGGAATCAGCCCCAGCATTTT.

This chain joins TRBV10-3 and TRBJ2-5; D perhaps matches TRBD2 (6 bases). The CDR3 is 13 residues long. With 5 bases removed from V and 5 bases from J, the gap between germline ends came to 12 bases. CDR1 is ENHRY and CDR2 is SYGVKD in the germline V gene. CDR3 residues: CAISYGRGETQYF. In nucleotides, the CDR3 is TGTGCCATCAGTTACGGCCGGGGGGAGACCCAGTACTTC.

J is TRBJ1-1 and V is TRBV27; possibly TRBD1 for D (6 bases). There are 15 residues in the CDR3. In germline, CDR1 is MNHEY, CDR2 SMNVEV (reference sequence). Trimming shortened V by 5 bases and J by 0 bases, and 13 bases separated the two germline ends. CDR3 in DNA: TGTGCCAGCAGTCCACACAGGGACATGAACACTGAAGCTTTCTTT. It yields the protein CASSPHRDMNTEAFF.

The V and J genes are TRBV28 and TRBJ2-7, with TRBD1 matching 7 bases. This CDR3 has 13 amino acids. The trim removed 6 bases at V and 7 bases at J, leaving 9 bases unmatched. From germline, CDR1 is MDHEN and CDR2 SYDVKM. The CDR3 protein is CASRSGTVGEQYF. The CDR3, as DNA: TGTGCCAGCAGGTCCGGGACAGTCGGTGAGCAGTACTTC.

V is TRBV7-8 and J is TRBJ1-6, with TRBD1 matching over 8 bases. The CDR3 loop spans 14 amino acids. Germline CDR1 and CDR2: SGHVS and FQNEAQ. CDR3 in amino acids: CATGSRQGYSPLHF. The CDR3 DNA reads TGTGCTACGGGATCTCGACAGGGGTATTCACCCCTCCACTTT. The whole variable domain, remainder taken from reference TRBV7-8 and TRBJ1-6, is GAGVSQSPRYKVAKRGQDVALRCDPISGHVSLFWYQQALGQGPEFLTYFQNEAQLDKSGLPSDRFFAERPEGSVSTLKIQRTQQEDSAVYLCATGSRQGYSPLHFGNGTRLTVT.